A single sample is the source of the 14 T cell receptor beta chains below, sequenced in a study of blood T cells in healthy people across ages. Using a J-beta primer mix together with a sample-barcoded 5' primer, a second PCR was run for about 7 to 12 cycles. TCRdb re-analysed the 5' RACE reads in MiXCR, keeping a single row per CDR3 protein. The sample contains about 970,000 distinct CDR3 sequences, roughly half of which appear only once. What was sequenced was blood. The origin of the receptors is a woman aged 60 to 75 in good health.

This clonotype was picked up a small number of times. The CDR3 spells CASSQGGQEYF. The DNA for the CDR3 is TGTGCCAGCAGCCAAGGGGGACAGGAGTACTTC. The chain carries TRBV4-2 and TRBJ2-7; 8 bases are shared with TRBD1. This CDR3 is 11 amino acids long. The germline V gene encodes CDR1 LGHNA and CDR2 YNFKEQ. V gave up 1 base and J gave up 11 bases; unmatched junction bases: 1.

The rearrangement uses TRBV7-2 and TRBJ2-1; D is perhaps TRBD1 or TRBD2 (8 bases each). V was pared by 5 bases and J by 9 bases, with 17 bases between. Looked up from germline, CDR1 is SGHTA and CDR2 is FQGNSA. The CDR3 is 14 amino acids. This CDR3 reads CASSHGQGLGEQFF. Here the CDR3 DNA reads TGTGCCAGCAGCCACGGACAGGGACTAGGTGAGCAGTTCTTC.

This clonotype was counted a single time. The V and J genes are TRBV24-1 and TRBJ2-2; D gene uncertain. The CDR3 runs 15 residues. Germline V lookup: CDR1 KGHDR, CDR2 SFDVKD. Deletions cut 4 bases from V and 0 bases from J, with 8 bases between. CDR3 in DNA: TGTGCCACCAGTGACGACACAACGAACACCGGGGAGCTGTTTTTT. Translation gives CATSDDTTNTGELFF.

This clonotype came up a few times. The genes are TRBV6-2 or TRBV6-3 and TRBJ2-7; possibly TRBD1 or TRBD2 for D (5 bases each). Germline V gene lookup returns CDR1 MNHEY and CDR2 SVGEGT. V lost 7 bases to trimming and J lost 3 bases, with 19 bases between them. There are 15 residues in the CDR3. The CDR3: CASTSRDEKDYEQYF. CDR3 DNA: TGTGCCAGCACCTCCCGGGACGAAAAAGACTACGAGCAGTACTTC.

The CDR3 reads CASRHKVAGGDNEQFF. The DNA for the CDR3 is TGTGCCAGTAGACACAAGGTAGCGGGAGGGGACAATGAGCAGTTCTTC. The gene calls are TRBV6-1 and TRBJ2-1, with TRBD2 identical over 11 bases. CDR1 and CDR2 from the germline V gene are MNHNS and SASEGT. The CDR3 covers 16 residues. V was pared by 9 bases and J by 5 bases, with 12 bases of the junction left unmatched.

This chain joins TRBV3-1 and TRBJ1-2, with D possibly TRBD1 on 5 matching bases. The CDR3 is 16 residues long. Trimming shortened V by 2 bases and J by 6 bases, and 19 bases separated the two germline ends. CDR1 is LGHDT, CDR2 YNNKEL, per germline (reference sequence). The chain's CDR3 is CASSQLLWGTGDGYTF. CDR3 coding DNA: TGTGCCAGCAGCCAACTTCTTTGGGGTACGGGGGATGGCTACACCTTC.

The rearrangement joins TRBV7-2 to TRBJ2-7; D assignment may be TRBD1 or TRBD2 (5 bases each). The ends were cut back, 5 bases at V and 3 bases at J, with 17 bases in the middle. The germline V gene has CDR1 SGHTA and CDR2 FQGNSA. CDR3 length: 15 amino acids. CDR3 region: CASSPGTGRNYEQYF. The CDR3 DNA is TGTGCCAGCAGCCCCGGGACGGGGAGAAACTACGAGCAGTACTTC.

The rearrangement links TRBV7-3 to TRBJ2-2, with 7 bases aligning to TRBD1. This CDR3 spans 15 amino acids. CDR1 SGHTA and CDR2 FQGTGA come from the germline V gene. V shed 1 base and J 4 bases; nucleotides not matched to a gene: 3. This CDR3 reads CASSLRGGSTGELFF. CDR3 nucleotides: TGTGCCAGCAGCTTAAGAGGGGGCAGCACCGGGGAGCTGTTTTTT.

The chain joins TRBV25-1 to TRBJ2-3; unclear D gene. V dropped 8 bases and J dropped 2 bases, with 17 bases sitting between them. This CDR3 is 15 amino acids long. Germline CDR1 is MGHDK and CDR2 is SYGVNS. The CDR3 sequence is CASRKVGSSTDTQYF. The CDR3 nucleotides are TGTGCCAGCCGCAAGGTCGGGTCCTCCACAGATACGCAGTATTTT. Looking up the rest from reference TRBV25-1 and TRBJ2-3 gives the full variable domain: EADIYQTPRYLVIGTGKKITLECSQTMGHDKMYWYQQDPGMELHLIHYSYGVNSTEKGDLSSESTVSRIRTEHFPLTLESARPSHTSQYLCASRKVGSSTDTQYFGPGTRLTVL.

The J gene is TRBJ2-7, the V gene TRBV27; D is uncertain. V lost 2 bases and J 4 bases, leaving 9 bases between the germline ends. The CDR3 spans 13 residues. Germline assignment: CDR1 MNHEY and CDR2 SMNVEV (reference sequence). The DNA of the CDR3 is TGTGCCAGCAGTTTAAGGTTGGGATACGAGCAGTACTTC. Protein sequence: CASSLRLGYEQYF.

The V call is TRBV12-3 or TRBV12-4, the J call TRBJ2-7; the match to TRBD2 covers 10 bases. This CDR3 is built from 17 residues. Trimming removed 5 bases from V and 2 bases from J; junction bases left unmatched: 12. CDR3 residues: CASSRWEASGGTYEQYF. In DNA form, the CDR3 reads TGTGCCAGCAGTCGATGGGAGGCTAGCGGGGGCACCTACGAGCAGTACTTC.

The chain uses TRBV6-6 and TRBJ2-7, with 8 positions matching TRBD2. Looked up from germline, CDR1 is MNHNY and CDR2 is SVGAGI (reference sequence). J gave up 4 bases and V 6 bases, and 11 bases lay outside the gene matches. CDR3 length: 15 residues. For the CDR3, the DNA is TGTGCCAGCAGGCACACCGACGGGAGGGCTTACGAGCAGTACTTC. Translation: CASRHTDGRAYEQYF.

The chain recombines TRBV12-3 or TRBV12-4 with TRBJ2-5; 7 bases agree with TRBD2. The trim removed 3 bases at V and 3 bases at J, leaving 7 bases unmatched. This CDR3 contains 15 residues. The CDR3 here is CASSLGPSGKETQYF. The CDR3 bases are TGTGCCAGCAGTTTGGGGCCTAGCGGAAAAGAGACCCAGTACTTC.

A few counts support this clonotype. The V gene is TRBV6-5, the J gene TRBJ2-3; the match to TRBD2 covers 8 bases. Germline V CDR1 and CDR2: MNHEY, SVGAGI. The CDR3 extends over 17 amino acids. V shed 4 bases and J 0 bases; nucleotides not matched to a gene: 9. The CDR3 sequence: CASSWERREGSTDTQYF. Written as DNA, the CDR3 is TGTGCCAGCAGTTGGGAGAGACGGGAGGGGAGCACAGATACGCAGTATTTT.